One TCR beta chain is described in this entry. Its matching antigen is unknown. The data originate from a study of cytomegalovirus exposure and HLA in healthy donors. After removal of 3 bases from V and 0 bases from J, the junction contained 6 bases not matched to a gene. The CDR3 sequence is 16 residues long. The germline CDR1 and CDR2 sequences are SGHNT and YYREEE (reference sequence). General study points: As a later analysis revealed, the rate of TCR association differed by HLA locus, with DRB1 most and HLA-C fewest.

It was with 60 Vbeta and 13 Jbeta primers that the PCR ran. The protocol was immunoSEQ multiplex PCR, while the TCRdb copy is restricted to in-frame clones and leaves out a portion. The sample holds under 250,000 clones, around 77% seen once. The V call is TRBV5-4, the J call TRBJ2-7, with 10 bases matching TRBD2. The clonotype was recovered from a woman aged 25 to 45 in good health and CMV-seronegative. Sequenced sample: PBMCs. The CDR3 protein is CASSSTSGESSYEQYF. DNA of the CDR3: TGTGCCAGCAGCTCCACTAGCGGGGAGAGCTCCTACGAGCAGTACTTC.